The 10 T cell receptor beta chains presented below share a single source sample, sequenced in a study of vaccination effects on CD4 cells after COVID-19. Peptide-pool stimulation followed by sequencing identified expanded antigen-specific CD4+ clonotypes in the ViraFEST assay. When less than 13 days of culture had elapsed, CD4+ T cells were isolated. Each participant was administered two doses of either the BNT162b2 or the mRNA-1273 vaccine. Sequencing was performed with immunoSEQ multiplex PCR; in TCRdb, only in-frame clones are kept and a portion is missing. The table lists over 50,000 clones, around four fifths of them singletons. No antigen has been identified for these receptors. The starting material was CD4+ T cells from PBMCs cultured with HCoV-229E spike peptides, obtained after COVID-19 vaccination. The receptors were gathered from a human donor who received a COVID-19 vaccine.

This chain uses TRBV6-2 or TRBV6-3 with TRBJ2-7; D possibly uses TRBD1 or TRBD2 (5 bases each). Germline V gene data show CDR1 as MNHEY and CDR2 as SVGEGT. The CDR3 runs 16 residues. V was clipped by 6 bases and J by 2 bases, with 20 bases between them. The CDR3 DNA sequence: TGTGCCAGCAGCACATCAACCGGGACCCTCACCTACGAGCAGTACGTC. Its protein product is CASSTSTGTLTYEQYV.

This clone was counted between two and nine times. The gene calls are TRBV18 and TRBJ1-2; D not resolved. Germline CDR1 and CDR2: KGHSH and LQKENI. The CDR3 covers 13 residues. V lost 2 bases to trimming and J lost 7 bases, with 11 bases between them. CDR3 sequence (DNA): TGTGCCAGCTCACCAGCGGGAGGAGGTGGCTACACCTTC. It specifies CASSPAGGGGYTF.

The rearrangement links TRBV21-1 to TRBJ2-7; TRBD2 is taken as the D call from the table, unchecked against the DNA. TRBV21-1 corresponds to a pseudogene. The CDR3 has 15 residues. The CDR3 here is CASSHSSGRPYEQYV. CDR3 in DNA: TGTGCCAGCAGCCACTCCTCAGGGAGGCCCTACGAGCAGTACGTC.

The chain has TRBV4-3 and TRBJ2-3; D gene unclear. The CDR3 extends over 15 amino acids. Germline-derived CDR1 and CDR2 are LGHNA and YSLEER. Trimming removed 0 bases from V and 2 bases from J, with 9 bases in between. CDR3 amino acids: CASSQENRPTDTQYF. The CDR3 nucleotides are TGCGCCAGCAGCCAAGAAAACAGACCCACAGATACGCAGTATTTT.

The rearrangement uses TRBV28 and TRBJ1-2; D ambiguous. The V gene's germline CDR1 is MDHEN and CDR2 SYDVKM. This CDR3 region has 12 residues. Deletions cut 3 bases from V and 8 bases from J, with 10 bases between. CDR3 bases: TGTGCCAGCAGTTTGAGGGAGATCGGCTACACCTTC. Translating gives CASSLREIGYTF.

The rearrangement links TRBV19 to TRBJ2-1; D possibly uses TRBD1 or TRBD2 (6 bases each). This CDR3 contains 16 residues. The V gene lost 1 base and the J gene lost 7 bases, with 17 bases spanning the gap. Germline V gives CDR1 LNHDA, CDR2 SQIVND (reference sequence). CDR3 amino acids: CASSIGRGTRLNEQFF. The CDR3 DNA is TGTGCCAGTAGTATAGGGCGCGGGACAAGGCTGAATGAGCAGTTCTTC.

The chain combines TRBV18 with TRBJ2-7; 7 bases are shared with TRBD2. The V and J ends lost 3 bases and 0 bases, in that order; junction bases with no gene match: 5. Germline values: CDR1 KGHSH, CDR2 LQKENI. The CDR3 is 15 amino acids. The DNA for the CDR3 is TGTGCCAGCTCACCTGGGGGGGGGAGCTCCTACGAGCAGTACGTC. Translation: CASSPGGGSSYEQYV.

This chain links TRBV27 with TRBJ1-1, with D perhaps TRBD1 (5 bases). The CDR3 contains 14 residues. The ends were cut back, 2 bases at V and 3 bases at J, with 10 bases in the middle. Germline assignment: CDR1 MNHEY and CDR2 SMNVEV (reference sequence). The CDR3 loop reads CASSLSRADTEAFF. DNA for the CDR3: TGTGCCAGCAGTTTAAGCAGGGCGGACACTGAAGCTTTCTTT.

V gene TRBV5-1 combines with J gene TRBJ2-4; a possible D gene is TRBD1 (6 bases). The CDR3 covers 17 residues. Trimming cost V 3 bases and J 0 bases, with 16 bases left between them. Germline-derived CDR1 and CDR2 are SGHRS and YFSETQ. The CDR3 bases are TGCGCCAGCAGCTCCTTAACAGGGATGGGAGCCAAAAACATTCAGTACTTC. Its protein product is CASSSLTGMGAKNIQYF.

The chain's CDR3 is CASSRSYNSPLHF. DNA for the CDR3: TGTGCCAGCAGCAGATCCTATAATTCACCCCTCCACTTT. The genes are TRBV6-4 and TRBJ1-6; no definite D call. V lost 6 bases and J 1 base, leaving 4 bases between the germline ends. Per the germline V gene, CDR1 is MRHNA and CDR2 is SNTAGT. This CDR3 contains 13 residues.